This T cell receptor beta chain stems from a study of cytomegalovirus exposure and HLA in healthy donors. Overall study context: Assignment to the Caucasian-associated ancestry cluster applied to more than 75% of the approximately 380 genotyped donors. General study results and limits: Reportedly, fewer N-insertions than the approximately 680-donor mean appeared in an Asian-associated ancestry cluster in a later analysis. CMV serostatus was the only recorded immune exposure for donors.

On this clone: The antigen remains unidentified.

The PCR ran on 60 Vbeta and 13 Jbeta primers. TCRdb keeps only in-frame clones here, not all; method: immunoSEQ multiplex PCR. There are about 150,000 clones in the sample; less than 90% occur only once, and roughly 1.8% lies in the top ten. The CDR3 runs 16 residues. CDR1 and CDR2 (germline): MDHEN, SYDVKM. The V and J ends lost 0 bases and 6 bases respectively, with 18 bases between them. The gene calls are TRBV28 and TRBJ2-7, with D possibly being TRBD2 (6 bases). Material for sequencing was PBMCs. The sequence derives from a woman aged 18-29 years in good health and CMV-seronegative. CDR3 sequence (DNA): TGTGCCAGCAGTTTATGGCCGAGTGGAGGGAGAGGCGAGCAGTACTTC. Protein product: CASSLWPSGGRGEQYF.